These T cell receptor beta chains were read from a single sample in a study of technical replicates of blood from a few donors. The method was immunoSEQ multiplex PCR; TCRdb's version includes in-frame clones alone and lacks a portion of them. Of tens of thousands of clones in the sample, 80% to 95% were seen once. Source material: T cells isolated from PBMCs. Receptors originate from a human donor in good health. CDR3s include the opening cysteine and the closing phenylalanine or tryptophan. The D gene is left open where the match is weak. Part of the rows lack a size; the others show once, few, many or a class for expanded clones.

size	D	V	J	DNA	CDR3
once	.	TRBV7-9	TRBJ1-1	TGTGCCAGCAGCTTAAGGGGGACTGAAGCTTTCTTT	CASSLRGTEAFF
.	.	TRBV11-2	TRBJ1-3	TGTGCCAGCAGCTTAGGGATCGGGGTCTTAAACTCTGGAAACACCATATATTTT	CASSLGIGVLNSGNTIYF
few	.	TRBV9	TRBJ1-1	TGTGCCAGCAGCGCGACAGGGAACACTGAAGCTTTCTTT	CASSATGNTEAFF
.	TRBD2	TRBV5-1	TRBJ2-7	TGCGCCAGCAGCTTGGATACCGGGACTAGCGCTCGGGGGCAGTACTTC	CASSLDTGTSARGQYF
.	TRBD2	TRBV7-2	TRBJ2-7	TGTGCCAGCGGACTAGCGGGAGGAAAGTCCGAGCAGTACTTC	CASGLAGGKSEQYF
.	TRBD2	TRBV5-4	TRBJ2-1	TGTGCCAGCAGCTCCGGACTAGTGTCGGATGAGCAGTTCTTC	CASSSGLVSDEQFF
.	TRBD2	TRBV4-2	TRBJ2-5	TGTGCCAGCAGCCAGCGGGAGGAGGGAGAGACCCAGTACTTC	CASSQREEGETQYF
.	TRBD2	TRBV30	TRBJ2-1	TGTGCCTGGCAAAGGACTAGCGGGTCGTACAATGAGCAGTTCTTC	CAWQRTSGSYNEQFF
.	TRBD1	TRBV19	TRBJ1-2	TGTGCCAGTAGTATCTGGACAGGGGGCTACACCTTC	CASSIWTGGYTF
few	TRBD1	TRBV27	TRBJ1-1	TGTGCCAGCAGTTCTAGTCCCGGGACAGGGTCTAGAGCTTTCTTT	CASSSSPGTGSRAFF
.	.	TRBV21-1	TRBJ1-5	TGTGCCAGCAGCAAAGGGATACGGGGGAGTAGCAATCAGCCCCAGCATTTT	CASSKGIRGSSNQPQHF
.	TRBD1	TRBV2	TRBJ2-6	TGTGCCAGCATTAGGTGGACAGGGGTAGGTGGGGCCAACGTCCTGACTTTC	CASIRWTGVGGANVLTF
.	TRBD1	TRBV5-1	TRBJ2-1	TGCGCCAGCAGCAGGGACAGGGTCTACAATGAGCAGTTCTTC	CASSRDRVYNEQFF
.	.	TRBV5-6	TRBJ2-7	TGTGCCAGCAGCTCACCGGGGAGCGGGCAGTACTTC	CASSSPGSGQYF
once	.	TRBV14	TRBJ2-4	TGTGCCAGCAGCTCCCTGGGCCCGGGCGGGAAAAACATTCAGTACTTC	CASSSLGPGGKNIQYF
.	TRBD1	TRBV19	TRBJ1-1	TGTGCCAGTATCGGACAGGAGAACACTGAAGCTTTCTTT	CASIGQENTEAFF
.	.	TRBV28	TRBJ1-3	TGTGCCAGCACAAGAGGGGGGGAGGTATCTGGAAACACCATATATTTT	CASTRGGEVSGNTIYF
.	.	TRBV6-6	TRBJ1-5	TGTGCCAGCAGACGGTATAGCAATCAGCCCCAGCATTTT	CASRRYSNQPQHF
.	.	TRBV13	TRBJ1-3	TGTGCCAGCCTGCTCCGGGGGACTCGTTCTGGAAACACCATATATTTT	CASLLRGTRSGNTIYF
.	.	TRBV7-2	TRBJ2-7	TGTGCCAGCAGCGCGAACAGGTTCGGCGAGCAGTACTTC	CASSANRFGEQYF
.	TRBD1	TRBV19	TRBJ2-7	TGTGCCAGTAGTATGCAGGGGGCCTACGAGCAGTACTTC	CASSMQGAYEQYF
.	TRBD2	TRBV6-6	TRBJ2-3	TGTGCCAGCAGGACTAGCGGGAGCGATACGCAGTATTTT	CASRTSGSDTQYF
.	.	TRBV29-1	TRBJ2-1	TGCAGCGTCCGAGCGGGTTCCAATGAGCAGTTCTTC	CSVRAGSNEQFF
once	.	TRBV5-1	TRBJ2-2	TGCGCCAGCAGCTCGTGGGAGACCACCGGGGAGCTGTTTTTT	CASSSWETTGELFF
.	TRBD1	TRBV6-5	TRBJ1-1	TGTGCCAGCAGTTCTCCGGGACAGGGGGCCAACACTGAAGCTTTCTTT	CASSSPGQGANTEAFF
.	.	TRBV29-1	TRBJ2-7	TGCAGCGTTCAGGACTTTTCCTACGAGCAGTACTTC	CSVQDFSYEQYF
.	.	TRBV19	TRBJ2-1	TGTGCCAGTAGTATAGGGCGGGCGTCAAATGAGCAGTTCTTC	CASSIGRASNEQFF
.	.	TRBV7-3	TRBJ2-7	TGTGCCAGCAGCCCCGCCCGACAGGCTTACGTACCCTACGAGCAGTACTTC	CASSPARQAYVPYEQYF
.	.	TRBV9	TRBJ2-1	TGTGCCAGCGGCTCTTTGGGGGGCAATGAGCAGTTCTTC	CASGSLGGNEQFF
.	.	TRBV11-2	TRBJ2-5	TGTGCCAGCAGCTTAGATCTTAGGAGGGCGGAGACCCAGTACTTC	CASSLDLRRAETQYF
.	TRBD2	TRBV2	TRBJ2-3	TGTGCCAGCAGCCAACTAGCGGGAGAGACAGATACGCAGTATTTT	CASSQLAGETDTQYF
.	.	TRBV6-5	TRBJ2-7	TGTGCCAGCAGCGACAGTTCCTCCTACGAGCAGTACTTC	CASSDSSSYEQYF
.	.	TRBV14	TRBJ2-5	TGTGCCAGCAGCCAAGACGGCAGGGCCGGGGAGACCCAGTACTTC	CASSQDGRAGETQYF
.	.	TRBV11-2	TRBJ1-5	TGTGCCAGCAGCATAACAGGGTATCAGCCCCAGCATTTT	CASSITGYQPQHF
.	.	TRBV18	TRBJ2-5	TGTGCCAGCTCACCCGGACTAAAAGAGACCCAGTACTTC	CASSPGLKETQYF
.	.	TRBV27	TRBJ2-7	TGTGCCAGCAGTTTAAATAGTAAGGAGCAGTACTTC	CASSLNSKEQYF
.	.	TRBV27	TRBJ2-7	TGTGCCAGCAGTTTATCCCCCGGACATTTGCTTTGGTCCTACGAGCAGTACTTC	CASSLSPGHLLWSYEQYF
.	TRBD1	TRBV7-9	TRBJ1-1	TGTGCCAGCATCCCCGCCGGGGACAGGGGGCTTCACACTGAAGCTTTCTTT	CASIPAGDRGLHTEAFF
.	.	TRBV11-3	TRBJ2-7	TGTGCCAGCACCGACGTAGCTGGCGAGCAGTACTTC	CASTDVAGEQYF
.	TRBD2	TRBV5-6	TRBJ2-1	TGTGCCAGCAGCTTGGACGGTTCTAGCGGGAGCTTCTCCTACAATGAGCAGTTCTTC	CASSLDGSSGSFSYNEQFF
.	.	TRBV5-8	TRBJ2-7	TGTGCCAGCAGCTGGGGATATAGCGGATCCCAGTACGAGCAGTACTTC	CASSWGYSGSQYEQYF
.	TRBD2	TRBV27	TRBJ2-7	TGTGCCAGCAGTTTAATGAGCGGGAGGGTCAGGGAGCAGTACTTC	CASSLMSGRVREQYF
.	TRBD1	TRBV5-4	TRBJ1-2	TGTGCCAGCAGCCGGACAGGGGCTAACTATGGCTACACCTTC	CASSRTGANYGYTF
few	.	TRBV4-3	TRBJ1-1	TGCGCCAGCAGCCGGCGGGGAAGGAACACTGAAGCTTTCTTT	CASSRRGRNTEAFF
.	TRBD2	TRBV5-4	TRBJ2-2	TGTGCCAGCAGCTTGGGTTTTGGACTAGCGACATCAAGGACCGGGGAGCTGTTTTTT	CASSLGFGLATSRTGELFF
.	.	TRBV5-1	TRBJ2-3	TGCGCCAGCAGCTTGGGGGGGCCGGATACGCAGTATTTT	CASSLGGPDTQYF
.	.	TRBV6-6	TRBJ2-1	TGTGCCAGCAGTTACTCGATTTTAGCGGTCAACAATGAGCAGTTCTTC	CASSYSILAVNNEQFF
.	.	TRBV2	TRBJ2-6	TGTGCCAGTTTCAGGGTCTCTGGGGCCAACGTCCTGACTTTC	CASFRVSGANVLTF
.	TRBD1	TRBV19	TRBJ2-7	TGTGCCAGTAGTAAAGGACAGGGTTTGTACGAGCAGTACTTC	CASSKGQGLYEQYF
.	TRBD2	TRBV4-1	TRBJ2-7	TGCGCCAGCAGCCGGGACACTAGCGGGAGGAGATACGAGCAGTACTTC	CASSRDTSGRRYEQYF
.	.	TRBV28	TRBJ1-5	TGTGCCAGCAGTTTTGGAGGGGTACAGCCCCAGCATTTT	CASSFGGVQPQHF
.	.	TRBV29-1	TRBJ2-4	TGCAGCGTTGATGAGGGATTTCAGTACTTC	CSVDEGFQYF
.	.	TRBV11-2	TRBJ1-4	TGTGCCAGCAGCTTAGATCTTGCGGCAACTAATGAAAAACTGTTTTTT	CASSLDLAATNEKLFF